This TCR beta chain was recorded in a study of shared clonotypes between healthy human individuals. Overall study findings and caveats: Naive subsets tended to show greater estimated richness than memory subsets. Sequencing depth was a factor that was expected to affect clonotype sharing among donors.

Study donors comprised healthy, HIV-negative adults devoid of recent acute infection or vaccination. The CDR3 has 16 residues. Germline values: CDR1 SGHTA, CDR2 FQGNSA. Unmatched junction bases numbered 4, after V lost 1 base and J lost 4 bases. Concerning this clone: Its antigen is not known. Other DNA sequences in this specimen translate into the identical CDR3.

Deep-level running was used for the assay. Using immunoSEQ multiplex PCR, the repertoire was profiled, and TCRdb retains in-frame clones only, with some absent. The top ten clones hold about 0.34% of a sample with about 2.4 million clones, roughly 93% of them seen once. This chain joins TRBV7-2 and TRBJ2-7; 13 bases map to TRBD2. The material sequenced was naive CD4+ T cells from PBMCs. The sample's subset: CD45RA+ positively selected. The TCR comes from a man aged 18 to 35 in good health. Some clones in this sample may be carry-over from other donors' samples. CDR3 sequence reads: CASSLDGTSGIYEQYF. In nucleotides, the CDR3 is TGTGCCAGCAGCTTAGACGGGACTAGCGGGATTTACGAGCAGTACTTC. Full variable domain (missing parts from reference TRBV7-2 and TRBJ2-7): GAGVSQSPSNKVTEKGKDVELRCDPISGHTALYWYRQSLGQGLEFLIYFQGNSAPDKSGLPSDRFSAERTGGSVSTLTIQRTQQEDSAVYLCASSLDGTSGIYEQYFGPGTRLTVT.